This record looks at one T cell receptor beta chain sequence and its context. Antigen unknown. The data originate from a study of T cells in women clearing cervical HPV infection. About the research overall: HLA type could not be excluded as a confounder. Study results and limitations: Unknown T-cell numbers per sample may underlie the richness differences.

TCRdb keeps only in-frame clones here, not all; method: immunoSEQ multiplex PCR. This sample's clone table lists approximately 37,000 clones. Prevalent HPV16 infections were excluded; only incident single HPV16 infections included. Sequenced material: blood buffy coat. This clonotype was obtained from a woman between 18 and 75 years old with a cervical HPV16 infection that either progressed to CIN3+ or cleared (not recorded which).

CDR3 DNA, as far as it was read: TGTGCCAGTAAAGGGACTAGCGGGTCCTACGAC. It translates to CASKGTSGSYD. In full, the CDR3 is CASKGTSGSYDYTF. The V and J genes are TRBV19 and TRBJ1-2; a weak D match, TRBD1 (5 bases). The CDR3 extends 3 residues past the end of the read, so its final part is completed from the germline J gene. The germline gives CDR1 LNHDA, CDR2 SQIVND (reference sequence). This CDR3 comprises 14 residues.